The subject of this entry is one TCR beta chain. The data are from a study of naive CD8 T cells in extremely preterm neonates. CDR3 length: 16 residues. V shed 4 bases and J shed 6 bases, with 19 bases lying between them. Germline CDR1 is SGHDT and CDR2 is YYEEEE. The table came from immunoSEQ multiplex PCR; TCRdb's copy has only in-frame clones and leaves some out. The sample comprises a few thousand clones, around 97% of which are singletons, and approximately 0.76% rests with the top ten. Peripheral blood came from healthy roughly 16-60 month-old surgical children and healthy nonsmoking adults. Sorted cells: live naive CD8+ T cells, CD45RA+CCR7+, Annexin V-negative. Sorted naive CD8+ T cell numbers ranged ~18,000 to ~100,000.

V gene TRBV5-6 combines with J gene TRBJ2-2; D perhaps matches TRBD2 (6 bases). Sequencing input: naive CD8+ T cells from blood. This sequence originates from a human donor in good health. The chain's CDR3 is CASSALGAGLAGELFF. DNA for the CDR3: TGTGCCAGCAGCGCCCTAGGGGCGGGGCTGGCCGGGGAGCTGTTTTTT.